This T cell receptor beta chain comes out of a study of CD8+CD57+ T cells in acquired aplastic anemia. Turning to the study itself: The mean DNA yield obtained from sorted CD4+ and CD8+ cells came to 3.2 ug. Study findings and constraints: Comparison of patients with controls identified some 29 shared CD8+ CDR3 sequences. Statistical testing detected no significant gap in CD8+ Simpson's diversity between patients and controls.

Genomic DNA, serving as template, underwent TCR beta VDJ and CDR3 profiling. TCRdb ran MiXCR on the reads and lists one entry per CDR3 protein. The repertoire holds over 150,000 distinct CDR3 sequences, less than 65% seen once, with 42% in the top ten. With respect to this clonotype: Its matching antigen is unknown.

The CDR3 runs 15 residues. The ends were cut back, 0 bases at V and 3 bases at J, with 12 bases in the middle. CDR1 is SGHNT, CDR2 YYREEE, per germline (reference sequence). It was patients with CD8+CD57+ cell expansion by flow cytometry who were chosen for sequencing. Sequencing input: sorted CD4+, CD8+, or CD8+CD57+ T cells (not recorded which) from PBMCs. This sequence was found in a human donor with aplastic anemia. The chain combines TRBV5-4 with TRBJ1-1; no clear D. The CDR3 here is CASSLAIRADTEAFF. For the CDR3, the DNA is TGTGCCAGCAGCTTGGCCATTCGGGCAGACACTGAAGCTTTCTTT. Full variable domain (remainder filled in from reference TRBV5-4 and TRBJ1-1): ETGVTQSPTHLIKTRGQQVTLRCSSQSGHNTVSWYQQALGQGPQFIFQYYREEENGRGNFPPRFSGLQFPNYSSELNVNALELDDSALYLCASSLAIRADTEAFFGQGTRLTVV.